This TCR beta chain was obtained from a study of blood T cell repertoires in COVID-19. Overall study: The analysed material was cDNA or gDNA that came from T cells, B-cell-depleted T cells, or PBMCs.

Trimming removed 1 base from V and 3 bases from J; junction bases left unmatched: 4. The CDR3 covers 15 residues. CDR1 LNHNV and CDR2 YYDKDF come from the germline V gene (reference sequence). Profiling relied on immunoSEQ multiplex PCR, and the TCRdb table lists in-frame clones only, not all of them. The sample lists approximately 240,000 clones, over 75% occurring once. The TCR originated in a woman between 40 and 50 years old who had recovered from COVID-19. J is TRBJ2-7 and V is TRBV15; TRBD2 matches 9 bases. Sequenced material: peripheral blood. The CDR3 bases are TGTGCCACCAGCAGAGGGTCTAGCGGGAACTACGAGCAGTACTTC. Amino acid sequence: CATSRGSSGNYEQYF.